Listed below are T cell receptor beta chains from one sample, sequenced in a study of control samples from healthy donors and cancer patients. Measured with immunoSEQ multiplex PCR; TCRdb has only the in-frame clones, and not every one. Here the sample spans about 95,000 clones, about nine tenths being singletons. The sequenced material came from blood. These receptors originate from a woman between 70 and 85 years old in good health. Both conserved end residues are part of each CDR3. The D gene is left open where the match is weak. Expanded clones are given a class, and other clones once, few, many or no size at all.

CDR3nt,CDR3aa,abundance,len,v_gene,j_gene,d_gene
TGTGCCAGCAGCCACGCGGCAGGGACAAACACTGAAGCTTTCTTT,CASSHAAGTNTEAFF,once,15,TRBV11-2,TRBJ1-1,.
TGTGCTAGTGGTTTGGAGGTGAACACTGAAGCTTTCTTT,CASGLEVNTEAFF,.,13,TRBV12-5,TRBJ1-1,.
TGTGCCAGCAGCTTTGGGGGACAAAGGGGCTACACCTTC,CASSFGGQRGYTF,.,13,TRBV5-4,TRBJ1-2,.
TGCAGCGCGGCCCGGGACAGGCAAGAGACCCAGTACTTC,CSAARDRQETQYF,once,13,TRBV29-1,TRBJ2-5,TRBD1
TGTGCCAGCAGTTACTCGCGGGGGAACACTGAAGCTTTCTTT,CASSYSRGNTEAFF,.,14,TRBV6-5,TRBJ1-1,.
TGTGCCAGCAGCTTAAATACTGAAGCTTTCTTT,CASSLNTEAFF,.,11,TRBV5-8,TRBJ1-1,.
TGTGCCAGTAAGGGACCGTTTGAAAAACTGTTTTTT,CASKGPFEKLFF,.,12,TRBV19,TRBJ1-4,.
TGTGCCAGTAGTAGCGACTCTCGGGCTTCCTACAATGAGCAGTTCTTC,CASSSDSRASYNEQFF,once,16,TRBV19,TRBJ2-1,.
TGTGCCAGCAGCGTAGAGGCCCTGCGCCAAGAGACCCAGTACTTC,CASSVEALRQETQYF,.,15,TRBV9,TRBJ2-5,.
TGCGCCAGCAGCTTGAACGGCATGAACACTGAAGCTTTCTTT,CASSLNGMNTEAFF,.,14,TRBV5-1,TRBJ1-1,.
TGTGCCAGCGGCGGGACAGGGGGCACTGAAGCTTTCTTT,CASGGTGGTEAFF,few,13,TRBV12-3/TRBV12-4,TRBJ1-1,TRBD1
TGCGCCAGCAGCCAAGGGGGAGCCGAAGCTTTCTTT,CASSQGGAEAFF,.,12,TRBV4-1,TRBJ1-1,.
TGTGCCAGCAGTTCTGCGGGACTAGCGGGACACACAGATACGCAGTATTTT,CASSSAGLAGHTDTQYF,once,17,TRBV28,TRBJ2-3,TRBD2
TGTGCCAGCAGACAGGGGAATCAGCCCCAGCATTTT,CASRQGNQPQHF,.,12,TRBV2,TRBJ1-5,TRBD1
TGCGCCAGCAGCTTGACTCCTGGGGAGCGCGAGCAGTACTTC,CASSLTPGEREQYF,.,14,TRBV5-1,TRBJ2-7,.
TGTGCCAGCAGCGACAATCGGGCAGGGACTAATGAAAAACTGTTTTTT,CASSDNRAGTNEKLFF,.,16,TRBV28,TRBJ1-4,.
TGTGCCAGCAAAGGGGGGCAGTCGAACACCGGGGAGCTGTTTTTT,CASKGGQSNTGELFF,.,15,TRBV2,TRBJ2-2,.
TGTGCCAGCAGCCCGGTTAAGACACTTGGAAACACCATATATTTT,CASSPVKTLGNTIYF,once,15,TRBV2,TRBJ1-3,.
TGTGCCAGCAGTGAAGGGTCCGAACCCCAGCATTTT,CASSEGSEPQHF,.,12,TRBV6-1,TRBJ1-5,.
TGTGCCAGCAGTTATCCAGGACCGCTGAACACTGAAGCTTTCTTT,CASSYPGPLNTEAFF,few,15,TRBV6-6,TRBJ1-1,.
TGTGCCGGCCTGGGGGGTCACGGGGAGCTGTTTTTT,CAGLGGHGELFF,.,12,TRBV30,TRBJ2-2,.
TGTGCCAGTAGTATAGATCATCGACAGGGGACCGCCAATCAGCCCCAGCATTTT,CASSIDHRQGTANQPQHF,.,18,TRBV19,TRBJ1-5,TRBD1
TGTGCCACCAGCAGGGGGGGACAGGGACGAAGCTTTACCGGCTACACCTTC,CATSRGGQGRSFTGYTF,.,17,TRBV15,TRBJ1-2,TRBD1
TGTGCCAGCAGCTCGGGAACCCGGACCACAGATACGCAGTATTTT,CASSSGTRTTDTQYF,.,15,TRBV5-4,TRBJ2-3,.
TGTGCCAGCAGCCGACTAGCAGATACGCAGTATTTT,CASSRLADTQYF,.,12,TRBV25-1,TRBJ2-3,.
TGTGCCAGCAGCCAAGATCGAATTACTCAGTACTTC,CASSQDRITQYF,.,12,TRBV3-1/TRBV3-2,TRBJ2-7,.
TGCGCCAGCAGCCAATCCCCGGGTACCAATCAGCCCCAGCATTTT,CASSQSPGTNQPQHF,.,15,TRBV4-1,TRBJ1-5,.
TGCGCCAGCAGCTTGTCCCAGGGTTCCTACGAGCAGTACTTC,CASSLSQGSYEQYF,.,14,TRBV5-1,TRBJ2-7,.
TGTGCCAGCAGCGTAGCGGGAGGGGAAGGCAATGAGCAGTTCTTC,CASSVAGGEGNEQFF,.,15,TRBV9,TRBJ2-1,TRBD2
TGTGCCAGCAGCTCTAGGACAGGGGAAAAGGGGCAGTACTTC,CASSSRTGEKGQYF,.,14,TRBV7-8,TRBJ2-7,TRBD1
TGTGCCAGCAGCCAGGGGGACACCACGAACACTGAAGCTTTCTTT,CASSQGDTTNTEAFF,.,15,TRBV3-1/TRBV3-2,TRBJ1-1,.
TGTGCCAGCAGGGTGCCAAAAGCGGCGAGCACAGATACGCAGTATTTT,CASRVPKAASTDTQYF,.,16,TRBV2,TRBJ2-3,.
TGTGCCAGCAGGCTTACTAGCGGTACTTACAATGAGCAGTTCTTC,CASRLTSGTYNEQFF,few,15,TRBV2,TRBJ2-1,TRBD2
TGTGCCAGCGGAGAGGGGGCTTGGGGCACTGAAGCTTTCTTT,CASGEGAWGTEAFF,.,14,TRBV9,TRBJ1-1,TRBD1
TGTGCCAGCAGTTCCGACAGGGGGCGGATGAACACTGAAGCTTTCTTT,CASSSDRGRMNTEAFF,once,16,TRBV6-2/TRBV6-3,TRBJ1-1,TRBD1
TGTGCCAGCAGCTTGGGCCTACGAGGCTATGGCTACACCTTC,CASSLGLRGYGYTF,.,14,TRBV27,TRBJ1-2,.
TGTGCCAGCAGCCTAAAGACAGGACAGGGCACAGATACGCAGTATTTT,CASSLKTGQGTDTQYF,.,16,TRBV9,TRBJ2-3,TRBD1
TGTGCCAGCACCCTATCTAGCAGTTTCACAGATACGCAGTATTTT,CASTLSSSFTDTQYF,.,15,TRBV11-2,TRBJ2-3,.
TGTGCCAGAAGCTTGGAAGAGAGCAATCAGCCCCAGCATTTT,CARSLEESNQPQHF,.,14,TRBV5-3,TRBJ1-5,.
TGTGCCAGCAGCTCAGACAGGGGTAATGAGCAGTTCTTC,CASSSDRGNEQFF,.,13,TRBV11-2,TRBJ2-1,TRBD1
TGTGCCAGTAGTACCAACAGGGGGTGGGACACTGAAGCTTTCTTT,CASSTNRGWDTEAFF,.,15,TRBV19,TRBJ1-1,TRBD1
TGTGCCAGCTCACCAACGGGACAGGGACAGTACGAGCAGTACTTC,CASSPTGQGQYEQYF,once,15,TRBV18,TRBJ2-7,TRBD1
TGTGCCACCAGTGATCGACAAGGAGACTATGGCTACACCTTC,CATSDRQGDYGYTF,once,14,TRBV24-1,TRBJ1-2,.
TGTGCCTGGAGAAAGCTTGACGGTGACAATTCACCCCTCCACTTT,CAWRKLDGDNSPLHF,.,15,TRBV30,TRBJ1-6,.
TGTGCCAGCAGTGGGGGCCTATACGAGCAGTACTTC,CASSGGLYEQYF,.,12,TRBV25-1,TRBJ2-7,.
TGCGCCAGCAGCTTGGAGGTCAGGGGGTGGTTCGAGACCCAGTACTTC,CASSLEVRGWFETQYF,.,16,TRBV5-1,TRBJ2-5,TRBD1
TGTGCCAGCAGCTCTCAACATCATAGGGCCGGAGGGGCTTTCTTT,CASSSQHHRAGGAFF,.,15,TRBV5-4,TRBJ1-1,.
TGTGCCAGCAGTGAAGCGCGCGGGGTGGGGAACACTGAAGCTTTCTTT,CASSEARGVGNTEAFF,.,16,TRBV2,TRBJ1-1,.
TGTGCCAGCAGTAATACTATCGATTCGGGTGGCTACACCTTC,CASSNTIDSGGYTF,.,14,TRBV6-5,TRBJ1-2,.
TGTGCCACCGGGGGATCTAGCACAGATACGCAGTATTTT,CATGGSSTDTQYF,.,13,TRBV24-1,TRBJ2-3,.
TGTGCCAGCTCACCAGACAGGTCCTCTGGAAACACCATATATTTT,CASSPDRSSGNTIYF,.,15,TRBV18,TRBJ1-3,.
TGTGCCAGCAGCTTAGAGTCCCACGAGCAGTACTTC,CASSLESHEQYF,.,12,TRBV11-3,TRBJ2-7,.
TGTGCCAGTAGTCCCGGACAAGCCTTGAACACTGAAGCTTTCTTT,CASSPGQALNTEAFF,.,15,TRBV19,TRBJ1-1,.
TGTGCCAGCAGCTCTCGAACCGGCGAAGCTGAAGCTTTCTTT,CASSSRTGEAEAFF,.,14,TRBV5-4,TRBJ1-1,.
TGTGCCAGCAGCCACCGGGACACCATTGGTTCACCCCTCCACTTT,CASSHRDTIGSPLHF,.,15,TRBV14,TRBJ1-6,.
TGTGCCAGCAGCAGTCCGCTCCTTAATTTCTACGAGCAGTACTTC,CASSSPLLNFYEQYF,few,15,TRBV5-6,TRBJ2-7,.
TGCGCCAGCAGCCCCCGTGAAGACAGGTCCCGCTCCTATAATTCACCCCTCCACTTT,CASSPREDRSRSYNSPLHF,.,19,TRBV4-1,TRBJ1-6,.
TGCGCCAGCAGCTTGGCGGCGACTAGCGGGATTGGTCGCAGCGCCGTTTACAATGAGCAGTTCTTC,CASSLAATSGIGRSAVYNEQFF,.,22,TRBV5-1,TRBJ2-1,TRBD2